The rows below give T cell receptor beta chains drawn from one sample of a study of T cells in Graves' hyperthyroidism and ophthalmopathy. TCRdb itself ran the multiplex PCR reads through MiXCR, one entry per CDR3 protein. The sample contains approximately 590,000 distinct CDR3 sequences, 15% to 17% of which appear only once. The sequenced sample consisted of blood. Source of these receptors: a woman younger than 45 with Graves' hyperthyroidism. CDR3s leave out the opening cysteine and the closing phenylalanine or tryptophan. The D gene is left open where the match is weak.

TRBV28	TRBJ2-7	TRBD2	ASTHIRGGYGGSWYEQY
TRBV10-1	TRBJ2-1	TRBD2	ASSTSGSKQF
TRBV27	TRBJ2-3	TRBD2	ASSYSSGSWTDTQY
TRBV7-2	TRBJ2-2	-	ASSSPSTGTGELF
TRBV28	TRBJ1-1	TRBD1	ASILHGTVYEAF
TRBV6-2/TRBV6-3	TRBJ2-7	TRBD2	ASTFLAGGNFEQY
TRBV20-1	TRBJ1-1	-	SARAATDIMNTEAF
TRBV12-3/TRBV12-4	TRBJ1-1	TRBD1	ASKRQGFNTEAF
TRBV7-8	TRBJ2-4	TRBD2	ASSRPGGGNIQY
TRBV27	TRBJ1-1	-	ASSPKWTNWNTEAF
TRBV30	TRBJ1-5	TRBD1	AWSHRVTGGSNQPQH
TRBV18	TRBJ2-1	-	ASSPPAGDEQF
TRBV24-1	TRBJ1-5	-	ATSDSDQPQH
TRBV10-1	TRBJ1-1	-	ASSELQRGTEAL
TRBV12-3/TRBV12-4	TRBJ2-7	TRBD1	ASSERQGVGIGEQY
TRBV20-1	TRBJ2-7	TRBD2	SAPRTGAGGYEQY